These T cell receptor beta chains were read from a single sample in a study of cytomegalovirus exposure and HLA in healthy donors. The table came from immunoSEQ multiplex PCR; TCRdb's copy has only in-frame clones and leaves some out. Among about 170,000 clones listed, around three quarters were seen once. The material sequenced was PBMCs. These receptors were obtained from a woman between 50 and 59 years old in good health and CMV-seronegative. The CDR3 runs from the conserved cysteine through the conserved F or W. The order of the fields is CDR3 protein, CDR3 DNA, D gene, clone size, V gene, J gene. A D gene is named only where the DNA matches it firmly. Some rows have no size entry. The others give once, few or many, or a class for an expanded clone.

CASRQRQSSYEQYF	TGCGCCAGCAGACAAAGACAGAGCTCCTACGAGCAGTACTTC	.	once	TRBV4-1	TRBJ2-7
CASSSGTSGYEQYF	TGTGCCAGCAGCTCCGGGACTAGCGGTTACGAGCAGTACTTC	TRBD2	.	TRBV6-6	TRBJ2-7
CASSEDSTGELFF	TGTGCCAGCAGTGAGGACAGCACCGGGGAGCTGTTTTTT	.	.	TRBV2	TRBJ2-2
CASGENRGSNQPQHF	TGTGCCAGCGGCGAGAACAGGGGGAGCAATCAGCCCCAGCATTTT	TRBD1	.	TRBV6-1	TRBJ1-5
CASSEDRGLARTQYF	TGTGCCAGCAGTGAAGATCGAGGCTTGGCACGGACGCAGTATTTT	.	.	TRBV2	TRBJ2-3
CASSSEGLEINEKLFF	TGCGCCAGCAGCTCCGAGGGTCTGGAGATTAATGAAAAACTGTTTTTT	.	.	TRBV5-1	TRBJ1-4
CATSRGGRGGNTEAFF	TGTGCCACCAGCAGAGGGGGTAGAGGGGGGAACACTGAAGCTTTCTTT	.	.	TRBV15	TRBJ1-1
CASSTGDLGGEKLFF	TGTGCCAGCAGTACAGGGGACCTAGGGGGAGAAAAACTGTTTTTT	TRBD1	few	TRBV6-6	TRBJ1-4
CASSQDGGPGTETQYF	TGCGCCAGCAGCCAAGACGGGGGGCCGGGGACAGAGACCCAGTACTTC	.	once	TRBV4-1	TRBJ2-5
CASNWGGSANYGYTF	TGTGCCAGTAACTGGGGAGGGTCAGCAAACTATGGCTACACCTTC	.	.	TRBV19	TRBJ1-2
CASSLTDNSPLHF	TGTGCCAGCAGCCTAACCGATAATTCACCCCTCCACTTT	.	.	TRBV5-4	TRBJ1-6
CASSLGTGTNNYGYTF	TGCGCCAGCAGCCTAGGAACAGGGACAAATAACTATGGCTACACCTTC	.	.	TRBV5-1	TRBJ1-2
CASSRQGVSNSPLHF	TGTGCCAGTAGCCGACAGGGAGTCAGTAATTCACCCCTCCACTTT	TRBD1	.	TRBV19	TRBJ1-6
CASLKVADIGTYEQYF	TGTGCCAGCTTGAAGGTTGCGGACATAGGAACCTACGAGCAGTACTTC	.	.	TRBV7-8	TRBJ2-7
CASSVGGSGGSSYEQYF	TGTGCCAGCAGCGTAGGGGGTAGCGGGGGAAGCTCCTACGAGCAGTACTTC	TRBD2	.	TRBV9	TRBJ2-7
CASSQVGGSPLAKNIQYF	TGCGCCAGCAGCCAAGTCGGTGGGAGTCCGCTAGCCAAAAACATTCAGTACTTC	.	.	TRBV4-1	TRBJ2-4
CASSPAGGNNSPLHF	TGTGCCAGCAGCCCCGCGGGGGGTAATAATTCACCCCTCCACTTT	.	.	TRBV9	TRBJ1-6
CASSLVGQGVIPYEQYF	TGTGCCAGCAGCTTAGTGGGCCAGGGGGTGATCCCCTACGAGCAGTACTTC	TRBD1	once	TRBV7-2	TRBJ2-7
CASSVEQGVNSPLHF	TGTGCCAGCAGCGTAGAGCAGGGGGTGAATTCACCCCTCCACTTT	TRBD1	once	TRBV9	TRBJ1-6
CASSRAIDNYGYTF	TGTGCCAGCAGCCGAGCCATAGATAACTATGGCTACACCTTC	.	.	TRBV4-2	TRBJ1-2
CASTSGGSNTEAFF	TGTGCCAGCACCTCAGGGGGCTCGAACACTGAAGCTTTCTTT	TRBD1	once	TRBV6-5	TRBJ1-1
CASRSPGLAIGNQPQHF	TGTGCCAGCAGGTCGCCGGGACTAGCGATCGGCAATCAGCCCCAGCATTTT	.	.	TRBV28	TRBJ1-5
CATSTLLYTGELFF	TGTGCCACCAGCACCCTACTGTACACCGGGGAGCTGTTTTTT	.	.	TRBV15	TRBJ2-2
CASLQDLSYGYTF	TGTGCCAGTCTACAGGATTTGAGCTATGGCTACACCTTC	.	.	TRBV5-5	TRBJ1-2
CSVEVGGGSGDTQYF	TGCAGCGTTGAAGTAGGCGGGGGGTCAGGAGATACGCAGTATTTT	TRBD2	.	TRBV29-1	TRBJ2-3
CASSLAIGTPSYTF	TGTGCCAGCAGCTTAGCGATCGGGACTCCCAGCTACACCTTC	.	.	TRBV11-2	TRBJ1-2
CASSRQLKAYEQYF	TGTGCCAGTAGTAGGCAGTTGAAAGCCTACGAGCAGTACTTC	.	.	TRBV19	TRBJ2-7
CASSLHVGGGQISTDTQYF	TGTGCCAGCAGTCTCCACGTTGGGGGAGGGCAAATAAGCACAGATACGCAGTATTTT	TRBD2	.	TRBV27	TRBJ2-3
CASSLRQGRGTGELFF	TGTGCCAGCAGCTTAAGACAGGGGAGGGGCACCGGGGAGCTGTTTTTT	.	.	TRBV7-2	TRBJ2-2
CSVEAEGPYNEQFF	TGCAGCGTTGAAGCGGAGGGTCCCTACAATGAGCAGTTCTTC	.	.	TRBV29-1	TRBJ2-1
CASSSGLAHYEQYF	TGTGCCAGCAGCTCGGGACTAGCGCACTACGAGCAGTACTTC	TRBD2	.	TRBV5-6	TRBJ2-7
CASSFIAGGPQETQYF	TGCGCCAGCAGCTTTATAGCGGGGGGGCCGCAGGAGACCCAGTACTTC	TRBD2	few	TRBV5-1	TRBJ2-5
CASSPRGGEVLGYTF	TGTGCCAGCAGCCCCCGCGGGGGAGAGGTCCTTGGCTACACCTTC	.	.	TRBV7-6	TRBJ1-2
CASSLDGTGSPLHF	TGCGCCAGCAGCTTGGATGGGACAGGGTCACCCCTCCACTTT	TRBD1	.	TRBV5-1	TRBJ1-6
CASSLRGGDIDTQYF	TGTGCCAGCAGCTTGAGGGGGGGCGACATCGATACGCAGTATTTT	.	.	TRBV11-2	TRBJ2-3
CAITGQVDQPQHF	TGTGCCATCACTGGACAGGTGGATCAGCCCCAGCATTTT	TRBD1	once	TRBV10-3	TRBJ1-5
CASSDADEQFF	TGTGCCAGCAGTGATGCAGATGAGCAGTTCTTC	.	.	TRBV6-1	TRBJ2-1
CSSSTQGTSQPQHF	TGTTCCAGCAGCACACAGGGAACGAGTCAGCCCCAGCATTTT	.	few	TRBV7-9	TRBJ1-5